The rows below give T cell receptor beta chains drawn from one sample of a study of regulatory T cells in long-lasting Graves disease. TCRdb reprocessed the multiplex PCR reads with MiXCR, giving one entry per CDR3 protein. The sample lists approximately 250,000 distinct CDR3 sequences; around 20% were seen once. Sequences were derived from peripheral blood mononuclear cells (PBMCs), sampled at new diagnosis, from a patient treated with antithyroid drugs. The receptor set was obtained from a female donor with Graves disease. The CDR3 runs from the conserved cysteine through the conserved F or W. D genes are given only for firm matches. Expanded clones get a size class; other rows say once, few or many, or leave the size out.

TRBV3-1,many,TRBJ2-7,.,CASSQVRYGEQYF,TGTGCCAGCAGCCAAGTGCGTTACGGAGAGCAGTACTTC
TRBV4-2,many,TRBJ2-7,TRBD2,CASSQVGWSGATEQYF,TGTGCCAGCAGCCAAGTGGGATGGAGCGGGGCGACCGAGCAGTACTTC
TRBV30,many,TRBJ2-1,TRBD2,CAWSVRSSGGNEQFF,TGTGCCTGGAGTGTACGGTCTAGCGGGGGCAATGAGCAGTTCTTC
TRBV7-8,many,TRBJ1-1,.,CASSLAYLKDSNEAFF,TGTGCCAGCAGCTTAGCATACCTAAAGGACAGTAATGAAGCTTTCTTT
TRBV20-1,many,TRBJ2-7,TRBD1,CSARGQGAYEQYF,TGCAGTGCTAGGGGACAGGGAGCTTACGAGCAGTACTTC
TRBV9,many,TRBJ2-7,TRBD2,CASSALSGRAEEQYF,TGTGCCAGCAGCGCCCTTAGCGGGAGGGCCGAAGAGCAGTACTTC
TRBV25-1,many,TRBJ2-6,.,CASSQPGVGANVLTF,TGTGCCAGCAGTCAACCGGGGGTGGGGGCCAACGTCCTGACTTTC
TRBV10-2,.,TRBJ1-2,.,CASSRDGVGYTF,TGCGCCAGCAGCCGGGACGGAGTTGGCTACACCTTC
TRBV9,many,TRBJ1-6,.,CASSPDIQSDSPLHF,TGTGCCAGCAGCCCGGACATTCAGTCGGATTCACCCCTCCACTTT
TRBV3-1,few,TRBJ2-2,.,CASSEPGSRGGELFF,TGTGCCAGCAGCGAACCGGGATCCCGGGGCGGGGAGCTGTTTTTT
TRBV28,many,TRBJ2-7,TRBD1,CASSLIGTGGLRTFWQYF,TGTGCCAGCAGTCTCATCGGGACAGGGGGCTTACGGACCTTTTGGCAGTACTTC
TRBV5-1,many,TRBJ2-3,TRBD2,CASSLVGRPTDTQYF,TGCGCCAGCAGCTTGGTCGGGAGGCCCACAGATACGCAGTATTTT
TRBV28,many,TRBJ2-1,TRBD2,CASRSPAGAGEQFF,TGTGCCAGCCGCTCTCCAGCGGGAGCGGGTGAGCAGTTCTTC
TRBV12-3/TRBV12-4,.,TRBJ2-7,TRBD2,CASSLGSGGYNEQYF,TGTGCCAGCAGTTTGGGTAGCGGGGGCTACAATGAGCAGTACTTC
TRBV20-1,few,TRBJ2-7,.,CSARNAYEQYF,TGCAGTGCTAGGAACGCTTACGAGCAGTACTTC
TRBV7-9,many,TRBJ1-1,.,CASSGTANTEAFF,TGTGCCAGCTCGGGGACGGCTAACACTGAAGCTTTCTTT
TRBV18,many,TRBJ2-1,.,CASSPINSPSSYNEQFF,TGTGCCAGCTCACCTATCAACTCCCCCAGCTCCTACAATGAGCAGTTCTTC
TRBV27,many,TRBJ1-1,TRBD1,CASSPRTGANTEAFF,TGTGCCAGCAGTCCCAGGACAGGCGCGAACACTGAAGCTTTCTTT
TRBV20-1,.,TRBJ1-1,.,CSASLTPRTETFF,TGCAGTGCTAGTTTAACTCCTCGCACTGAAACTTTCTTT
TRBV16,many,TRBJ2-2,.,CASSGAEDISNTGELFF,TGTGCCAGCAGCGGGGCTGAGGACATTTCGAACACCGGGGAGCTGTTTTTT
TRBV28,many,TRBJ1-1,TRBD1,CTTGAVRAFF,TGTACAACAGGGGCGGTTCGAGCTTTCTTT
TRBV18,.,TRBJ1-5,.,CASSPPSSESNQPQHF,TGTGCCAGCTCACCACCGAGTTCAGAGAGCAATCAGCCCCAGCATTTT
TRBV3-1,many,TRBJ1-3,.,CASSQVTASSGNTIYF,TGTGCCAGCAGCCAAGTCACAGCTAGCTCTGGAAACACCATATATTTT
TRBV11-2,many,TRBJ2-3,TRBD2,CASSPLAGGSGDTQYF,TGTGCCAGCAGCCCTTTAGCGGGAGGATCTGGAGATACGCAGTATTTT
TRBV5-1,many,TRBJ2-1,.,CASFQGGLYNEQFF,TGCGCCAGCTTCCAGGGGGGCCTCTACAATGAGCAGTTCTTC
TRBV4-1,many,TRBJ1-1,.,CASSHGAVTEAFF,TGCGCCAGCAGCCACGGGGCGGTCACTGAAGCTTTCTTT
TRBV28,many,TRBJ2-1,.,CASSSTRNEQFF,TGTGCCAGCAGTTCCACTAGGAATGAGCAGTTCTTC
TRBV6-1,many,TRBJ1-1,TRBD1,CATRPGRQGRPKNTEAFF,TGTGCCACCCGACCGGGCAGACAGGGCAGACCAAAAAACACTGAAGCTTTCTTT
TRBV5-5,many,TRBJ1-1,TRBD1,CASSLSGQGSSVLAFF,TGTGCCAGCAGCTTGTCGGGACAGGGAAGTTCCGTATTGGCTTTCTTT
TRBV24-1,many,TRBJ2-3,.,CATSGSSTDTQYF,TGTGCCACCAGTGGGTCCAGCACAGATACGCAGTATTTT
TRBV10-1,many,TRBJ2-5,.,CASSRDRRGTQYF,TGCGCCAGCAGCCGGGACCGCCGGGGGACCCAGTACTTC
TRBV11-2,.,TRBJ2-1,TRBD2,CASSQGRGASGHNEQFF,TGTGCCAGCAGCCAAGGTCGGGGGGCTAGCGGGCACAATGAGCAGTTCTTC
TRBV4-3,few,TRBJ2-2,TRBD2,CASSRRSRREGLTGELFF,TGCGCCAGCAGCCGCCGATCGCGGCGGGAGGGCCTGACCGGGGAGCTGTTTTTT
TRBV20-1,many,TRBJ2-5,.,CSAGQKRGQETQYF,TGCAGTGCTGGACAGAAAAGGGGACAAGAGACCCAGTACTTC
TRBV7-3,.,TRBJ2-7,TRBD2,CASRGLAGLAEQYF,TGTGCCAGCAGGGGTCTAGCGGGATTGGCCGAGCAGTACTTC
TRBV3-1,.,TRBJ2-7,.,CASSQQSSSRSEQYF,TGTGCCAGCAGCCAACAATCTTCCTCCCGGAGCGAGCAGTACTTC
TRBV6-5,many,TRBJ2-3,.,CASSSPEGDTQYF,TGTGCCAGCAGTTCTCCAGAGGGGGATACGCAGTATTTT
TRBV7-2,many,TRBJ1-2,.,CASSLTYGYTF,TGTGCCAGCAGCTTAACCTATGGCTACACCTTC
TRBV28,many,TRBJ1-2,.,CASSLSGGTYGYTF,TGTGCCAGCAGTTTGTCTGGTGGCACCTATGGCTACACCTTC
TRBV20-1,.,TRBJ2-1,.,CSAPRLDSYNEQFF,TGCAGTGCTCCCCGACTAGACTCCTACAATGAGCAGTTCTTC
TRBV30,many,TRBJ2-3,.,CAWSTGPRDTQYF,TGTGCCTGGAGCACGGGACCCCGAGATACGCAGTATTTT
TRBV7-2,many,TRBJ2-7,.,CASSSTPSGPYEQYF,TGTGCCAGCAGCTCAACCCCCAGCGGACCCTACGAGCAGTACTTC
TRBV20-1,.,TRBJ2-5,.,CSARDLGFQETQYF,TGCAGTGCTAGAGATCTCGGGTTTCAAGAGACCCAGTACTTC
TRBV20-1,many,TRBJ1-5,.,CSASTGSSQPQHF,TGCAGTGCTAGTACAGGGAGTAGTCAGCCCCAGCATTTT
TRBV6-1,many,TRBJ2-5,.,CASRTQEGTGTQYF,TGTGCCAGCAGGACTCAGGAGGGTACCGGGACCCAGTACTTC
TRBV5-8,.,TRBJ1-2,TRBD1,CASSLAGTGAGYTF,TGTGCCAGCAGCTTGGCCGGGACAGGGGCTGGCTACACCTTC
TRBV9,few,TRBJ2-7,.,CASSLSTGDAYEQYF,TGTGCCAGCAGCCTCTCGACAGGAGACGCCTACGAGCAGTACTTC
TRBV9,.,TRBJ2-7,TRBD1,CASSPGQGVAYEQYF,TGTGCCAGCAGCCCCGGACAGGGGGTGGCCTACGAGCAGTACTTC
TRBV20-1,many,TRBJ2-7,.,CSAKNRGPMAEQYF,TGCAGTGCTAAGAACAGAGGGCCTATGGCCGAGCAGTACTTC
TRBV5-1,.,TRBJ2-1,.,CASSLEGGGGSYNEQFF,TGCGCCAGCAGCTTGGAGGGAGGGGGCGGGAGCTACAATGAGCAGTTCTTC
TRBV7-9,many,TRBJ1-1,.,CASKSVVGAEAFF,TGTGCCAGCAAAAGTGTGGTCGGGGCTGAAGCTTTCTTT
TRBV7-6,many,TRBJ2-5,.,CASSLWGPQETQYF,TGTGCCAGCAGCTTATGGGGTCCCCAAGAGACCCAGTACTTC
TRBV27,.,TRBJ1-5,.,CASSLLGSNQPQHF,TGTGCCAGCAGTCTCTTAGGAAGCAATCAGCCCCAGCATTTT
TRBV2,many,TRBJ1-5,TRBD1,CASRGPRGNQPQHF,TGTGCCAGCAGGGGACCCAGGGGGAATCAGCCCCAGCATTTT
TRBV11-3,many,TRBJ2-3,TRBD2,CASSYIGGNADTQYF,TGTGCCAGCAGCTATATCGGGGGGAACGCAGATACGCAGTATTTT